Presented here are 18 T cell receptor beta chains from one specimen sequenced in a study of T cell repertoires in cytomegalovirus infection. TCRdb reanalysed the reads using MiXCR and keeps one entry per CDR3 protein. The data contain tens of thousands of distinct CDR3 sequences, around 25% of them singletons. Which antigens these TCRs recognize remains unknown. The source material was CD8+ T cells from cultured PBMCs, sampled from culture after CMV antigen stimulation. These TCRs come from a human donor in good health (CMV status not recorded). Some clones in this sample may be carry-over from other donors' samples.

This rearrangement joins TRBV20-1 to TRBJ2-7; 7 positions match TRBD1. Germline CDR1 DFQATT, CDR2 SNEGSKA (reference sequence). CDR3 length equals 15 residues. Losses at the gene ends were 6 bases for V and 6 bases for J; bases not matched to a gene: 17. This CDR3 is CSAQLYKGASREQYF. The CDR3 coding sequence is TGCAGTGCCCAGTTGTATAAGGGGGCAAGTCGCGAGCAGTACTTC.

CDR3 in amino acids: CAWSAALAGGSEQYF. The CDR3 DNA sequence: TGTGCCTGGAGTGCCGCTCTAGCGGGAGGTTCCGAGCAGTACTTC. The chain combines TRBV30 with TRBJ2-7; 11 nucleotides agree with TRBD2. The CDR3 is 15 residues long. V dropped 1 base and J dropped 6; count of bases not matched to a gene: 8. Germline V gives CDR1 GTSNPN, CDR2 SVGIG (reference sequence).

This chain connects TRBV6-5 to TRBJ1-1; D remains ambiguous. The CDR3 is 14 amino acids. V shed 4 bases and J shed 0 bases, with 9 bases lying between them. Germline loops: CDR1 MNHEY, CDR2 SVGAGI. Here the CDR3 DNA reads TGTGCCAGCAGTTTATCCGTTATGAACACTGAAGCTTTCTTT. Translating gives CASSLSVMNTEAFF.

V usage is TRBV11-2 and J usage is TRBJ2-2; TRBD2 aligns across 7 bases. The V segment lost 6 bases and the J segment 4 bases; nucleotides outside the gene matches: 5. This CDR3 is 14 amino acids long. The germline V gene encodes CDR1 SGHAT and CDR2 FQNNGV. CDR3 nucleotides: TGTGCCAGCAGGGGGGGGGGATTCACCGGGGAGCTGTTTTTT. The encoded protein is CASRGGGFTGELFF.

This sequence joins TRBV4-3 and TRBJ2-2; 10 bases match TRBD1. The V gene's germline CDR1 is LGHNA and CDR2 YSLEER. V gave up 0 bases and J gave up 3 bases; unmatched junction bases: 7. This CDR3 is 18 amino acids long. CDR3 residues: CASSQDRGGQGDTGELFF. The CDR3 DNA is TGCGCCAGCAGCCAAGATCGGGGAGGACAGGGGGACACCGGGGAGCTGTTTTTT.

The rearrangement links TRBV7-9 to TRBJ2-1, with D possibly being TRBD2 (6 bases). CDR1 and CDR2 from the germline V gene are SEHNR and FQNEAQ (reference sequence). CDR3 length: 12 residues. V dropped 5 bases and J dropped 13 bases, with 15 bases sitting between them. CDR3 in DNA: TGTGCCAGCAGCCAAGACGGGGGTGAACAGTTCTTC. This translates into CASSQDGGEQFF.

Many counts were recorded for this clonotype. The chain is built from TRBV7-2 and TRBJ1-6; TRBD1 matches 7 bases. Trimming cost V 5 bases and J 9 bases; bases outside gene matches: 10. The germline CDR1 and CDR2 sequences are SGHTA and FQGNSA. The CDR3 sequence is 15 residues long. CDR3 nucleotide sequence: TGTGCCAGCAGCGACGACGGGACAGCGAGTTCACCCCTCCACTTT. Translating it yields CASSDDGTASSPLHF.

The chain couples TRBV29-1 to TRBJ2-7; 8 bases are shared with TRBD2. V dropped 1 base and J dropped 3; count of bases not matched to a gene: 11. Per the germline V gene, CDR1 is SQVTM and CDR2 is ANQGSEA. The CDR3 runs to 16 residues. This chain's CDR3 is CSVEGDIQRGNYEQYF. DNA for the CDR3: TGCAGCGTTGAAGGCGACATCCAGCGGGGGAACTACGAGCAGTACTTC.

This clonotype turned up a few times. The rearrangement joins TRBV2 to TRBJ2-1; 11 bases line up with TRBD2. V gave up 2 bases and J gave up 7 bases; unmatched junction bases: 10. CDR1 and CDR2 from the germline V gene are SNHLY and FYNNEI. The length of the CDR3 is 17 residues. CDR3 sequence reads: CASSELSSGGALNEQFF. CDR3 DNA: TGTGCCAGCAGTGAATTAAGTAGCGGGGGGGCCTTGAATGAGCAGTTCTTC.

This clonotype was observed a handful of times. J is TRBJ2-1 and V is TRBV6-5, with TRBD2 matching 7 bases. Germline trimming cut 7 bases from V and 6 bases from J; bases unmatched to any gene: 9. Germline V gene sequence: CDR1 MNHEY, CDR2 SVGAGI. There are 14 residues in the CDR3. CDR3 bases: TGTGCCAGCATAGCTAGCGGTCCCCGCAATGAGCAGTTCTTC. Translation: CASIASGPRNEQFF.

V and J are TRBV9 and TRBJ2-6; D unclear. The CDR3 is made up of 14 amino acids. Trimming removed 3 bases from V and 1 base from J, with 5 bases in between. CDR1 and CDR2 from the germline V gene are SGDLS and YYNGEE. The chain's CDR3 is CASSELSGANVLTF. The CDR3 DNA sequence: TGTGCCAGCAGCGAGTTGTCTGGGGCCAACGTCCTGACTTTC.

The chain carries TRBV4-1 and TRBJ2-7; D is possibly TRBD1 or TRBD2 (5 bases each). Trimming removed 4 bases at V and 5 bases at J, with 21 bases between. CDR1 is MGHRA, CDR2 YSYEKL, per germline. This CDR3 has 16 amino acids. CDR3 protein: CASSPYEGSLENEQYF. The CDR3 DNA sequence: TGCGCCAGCAGCCCCTACGAGGGGTCCCTCGAAAACGAGCAGTACTTC.

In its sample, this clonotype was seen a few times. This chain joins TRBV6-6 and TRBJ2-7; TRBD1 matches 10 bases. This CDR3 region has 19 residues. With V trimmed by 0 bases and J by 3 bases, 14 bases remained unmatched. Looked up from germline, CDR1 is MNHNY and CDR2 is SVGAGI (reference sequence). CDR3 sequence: CASSYSTGTGVYPSYEQYF. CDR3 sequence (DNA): TGTGCCAGCAGTTACTCGACCGGGACAGGGGTGTATCCTAGCTACGAGCAGTACTTC.

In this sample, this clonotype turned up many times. CDR3 protein: CASSLKLMGGEQFF. The CDR3 DNA reads as TGTGCCAGCAGCTTAAAGTTAATGGGAGGAGAGCAGTTCTTC. The rearrangement joins TRBV7-6 to TRBJ2-1; D perhaps matches TRBD2 (6 bases). Germline lookup yields CDR1 SGHVS and CDR2 FNYEAQ. The CDR3 has 14 residues. V lost 2 bases to trimming and J lost 10 bases, with 15 bases between them.

The CDR3 region has the DNA TGTGCCTGGAGGGGATTTAGCGGGGGTACCGGGGAGCTGTTTTTT. Translation gives CAWRGFSGGTGELFF. V gene TRBV30 combines with J gene TRBJ2-2; 9 bases line up with TRBD2. Unmatched junction bases numbered 7, after V lost 3 bases and J lost 5 bases. This CDR3 has 15 residues. The germline CDR1 and CDR2 sequences are GTSNPN and SVGIG (reference sequence). The full variable domain, rest sourced from reference TRBV30 and TRBJ2-2, is SQTIHQWPATLVQPVGSPLSLECTVEGTSNPNLYWYRQAAGRGLQLLFYSVGIGQISSEVPQNLSASRPQDRQFILSSKKLLLSDSGFYLCAWRGFSGGTGELFFGEGSRLTVL.

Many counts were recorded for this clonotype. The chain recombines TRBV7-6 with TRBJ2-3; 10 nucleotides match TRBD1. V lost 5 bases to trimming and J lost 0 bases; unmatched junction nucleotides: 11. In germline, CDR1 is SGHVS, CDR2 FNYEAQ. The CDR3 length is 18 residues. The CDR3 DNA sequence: TGTGCCAGCAGCCCTCCGGGACAGGGGACCCTTAGCACAGATACGCAGTATTTT. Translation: CASSPPGQGTLSTDTQYF.

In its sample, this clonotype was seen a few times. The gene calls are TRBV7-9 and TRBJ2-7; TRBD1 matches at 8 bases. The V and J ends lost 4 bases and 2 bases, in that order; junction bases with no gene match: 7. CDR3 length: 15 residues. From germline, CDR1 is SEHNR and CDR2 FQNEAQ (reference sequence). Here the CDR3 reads CASSSVRDRTYEQYF. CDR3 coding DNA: TGTGCCAGCAGCTCGGTCCGGGACAGGACCTACGAGCAGTACTTC.

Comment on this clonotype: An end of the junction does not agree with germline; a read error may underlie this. DNA of the CDR3: TGTGCCAGCAGCCAGGGACCGTCCTCCGAGCAGTACTTC. Translating gives CASSQGPSSEQYF. This sequence joins TRBV4-2 and TRBJ2-7; tentatively, D is TRBD1 or TRBD2 (5 bases each). The CDR3 runs 13 residues. Germline lookup yields CDR1 LGHNA and CDR2 YNFKEQ.